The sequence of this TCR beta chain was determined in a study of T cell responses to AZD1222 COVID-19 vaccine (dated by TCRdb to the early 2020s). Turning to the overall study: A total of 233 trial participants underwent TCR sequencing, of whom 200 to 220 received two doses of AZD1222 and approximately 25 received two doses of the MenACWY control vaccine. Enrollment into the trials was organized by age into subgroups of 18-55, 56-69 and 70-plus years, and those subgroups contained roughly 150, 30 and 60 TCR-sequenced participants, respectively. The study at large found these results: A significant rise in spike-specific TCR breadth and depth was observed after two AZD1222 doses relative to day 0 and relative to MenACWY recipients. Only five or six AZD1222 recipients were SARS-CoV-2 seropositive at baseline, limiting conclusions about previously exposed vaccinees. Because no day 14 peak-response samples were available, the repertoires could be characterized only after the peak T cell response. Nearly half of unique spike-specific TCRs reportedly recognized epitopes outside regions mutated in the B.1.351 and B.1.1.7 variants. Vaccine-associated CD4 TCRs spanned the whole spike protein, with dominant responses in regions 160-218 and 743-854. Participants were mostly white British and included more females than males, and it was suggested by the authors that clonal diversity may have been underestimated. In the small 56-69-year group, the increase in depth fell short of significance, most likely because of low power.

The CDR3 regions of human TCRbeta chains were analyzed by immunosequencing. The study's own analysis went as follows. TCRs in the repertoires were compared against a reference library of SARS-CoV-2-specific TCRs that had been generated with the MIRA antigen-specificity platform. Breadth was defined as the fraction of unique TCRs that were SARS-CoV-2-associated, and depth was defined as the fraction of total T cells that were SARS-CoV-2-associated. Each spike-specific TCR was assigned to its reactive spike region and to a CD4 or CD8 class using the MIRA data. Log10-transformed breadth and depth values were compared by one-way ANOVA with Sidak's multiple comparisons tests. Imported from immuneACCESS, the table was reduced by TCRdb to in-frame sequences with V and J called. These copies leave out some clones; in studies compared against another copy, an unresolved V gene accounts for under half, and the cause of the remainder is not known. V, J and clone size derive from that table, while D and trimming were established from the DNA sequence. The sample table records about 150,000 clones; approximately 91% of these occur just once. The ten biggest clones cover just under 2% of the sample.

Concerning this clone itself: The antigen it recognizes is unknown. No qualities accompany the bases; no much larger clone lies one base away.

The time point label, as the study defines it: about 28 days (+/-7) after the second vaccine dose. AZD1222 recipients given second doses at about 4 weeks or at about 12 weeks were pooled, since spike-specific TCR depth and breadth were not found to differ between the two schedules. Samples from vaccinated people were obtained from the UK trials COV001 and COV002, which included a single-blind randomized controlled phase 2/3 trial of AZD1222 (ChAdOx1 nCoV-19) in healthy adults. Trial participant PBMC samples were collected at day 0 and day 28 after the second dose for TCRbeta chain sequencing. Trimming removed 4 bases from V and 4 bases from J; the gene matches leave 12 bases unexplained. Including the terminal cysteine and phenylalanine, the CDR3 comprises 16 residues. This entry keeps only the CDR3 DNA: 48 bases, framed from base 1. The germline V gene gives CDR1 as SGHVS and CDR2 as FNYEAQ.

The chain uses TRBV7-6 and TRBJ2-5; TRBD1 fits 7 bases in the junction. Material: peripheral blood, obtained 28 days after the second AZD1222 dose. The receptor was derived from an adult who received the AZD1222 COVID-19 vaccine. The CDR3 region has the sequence CASSSRTGKARETQYF. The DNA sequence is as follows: TGTGCCAGCAGCTCCCGGACAGGCAAAGCGAGAGAGACCCAGTACTTC.